The source of this T cell receptor (beta chain) is a study of T cell changes during pregnancy in multiple sclerosis. The trim removed 9 bases at V and 5 bases at J, leaving 8 bases unmatched. CDR3 size: 14 residues. Germline V lookup: CDR1 ENHRY, CDR2 SYGVKD. Profiling relied on immunoSEQ multiplex PCR, and the TCRdb table lists in-frame clones only, not all of them. Of 20,000 to 25,000 clones detected, around four fifths appear once; the ten largest clones hold 15% to 19%. The sample here was CD8+ T cells from peripheral blood mononuclear cells, taken in the first trimester of pregnancy. This sequence was found in a female donor in good health, enrolled as a control in a pregnancy study. The chain links TRBV10-3 to TRBJ2-1; 9 bases align to TRBD1. The CDR3 reads CAIPTGGADNEQFF. CDR3 coding DNA: TGTGCCATACCAACAGGGGGCGCGGACAATGAGCAGTTCTTC.